This T cell receptor beta chain was profiled in a study of persistence of HIV-infected CD4 T cells. Sequencing used immunoSEQ version 4 in survey mode. Assay used: immunoSEQ multiplex PCR; TCRdb lists only in-frame clones, some missing. In the table there are about 30,000 clones, about four fifths of which are singletons. Lysates of CMV-infected fibroblasts at around 9.9 ug/mL stimulated these cells. CD40L-negative CD69-negative CD45RO-high memory CD4+ T cells were sorted as populations depleted of antigen-responding cells. The CDR3 length is 13 residues. The V end was cut by 1 base, the J end by 7 bases, with 11 bases between. Germline loops: CDR1 SGHRS, CDR2 YFSETQ. This clone was observed once. Antigen: not known.

This sample comprised CD4+ T cells sorted from PBMCs after roughly 17-hour stimulation, obtained from a patient who received antiretroviral therapy. The rearrangement links TRBV5-1 to TRBJ1-2; D might be TRBD1 (5 bases). This receptor was identified in an adult man with HIV who was CMV-seropositive. The CDR3 sequence: CASSLQGPGGYTF. In DNA, the CDR3 is TGCGCCAGCAGCTTGCAGGGTCCTGGTGGCTACACCTTC. Using reference TRBV5-1 and TRBJ1-2 for the parts outside the CDR3, the full variable domain is KAGVTQTPRYLIKTRGQQVTLSCSPISGHRSVSWYQQTPGQGLQFLFEYFSETQRNKGNFPGRFSGRQFSNSRSEMNVSTLELGDSALYLCASSLQGPGGYTFGSGTRLTVV.